These T cell receptor beta chains were read from a single sample in a study of cytomegalovirus exposure and HLA in healthy donors. Assay used: immunoSEQ multiplex PCR; TCRdb lists only in-frame clones, some missing. The repertoire holds under 200,000 clones, nearly 90% seen once, with over 9% in the top ten. Sequencing was performed on PBMCs. The receptors shown here come from a young woman in good health and CMV-seropositive. Both conserved end residues are part of each CDR3. Fields, in order: D gene, V gene, CDR3 length, clone size, J gene, CDR3 DNA, CDR3 protein. D genes are given only for firm matches. Only some rows state a clone size, as once, few, many or a class for expanded clones.

NA	TRBV28	13	NA	TRBJ1-1	TGTGCCAGCTTAGACAGTTCGAACACTGAAGCTTTCTTT	CASLDSSNTEAFF
NA	TRBV6-5	14	NA	TRBJ1-5	TGTGCCAGCAAAACCTCCTATAGCAATCAGCCCCAGCATTTT	CASKTSYSNQPQHF
TRBD1	TRBV7-2	15	NA	TRBJ1-4	TGTGCCAGCAGCTTAGCAGGGGGCGTGGGGGAAAAACTGTTTTTT	CASSLAGGVGEKLFF
NA	TRBV11-3	15	NA	TRBJ1-2	TGTGCCAGCAGCTTCTTGACTTTATTTGGCAATGGCTACACCTTC	CASSFLTLFGNGYTF
NA	TRBV28	14	NA	TRBJ1-1	TGTGCCAGCAGGGACAGCGGCATGAACACTGAAGCTTTCTTT	CASRDSGMNTEAFF
TRBD2	TRBV5-1	14	NA	TRBJ2-1	TGCGCCAGCAGCTTGACTAGCGGGAGCAATGAGCAGTTCTTC	CASSLTSGSNEQFF
NA	TRBV29-1	13	NA	TRBJ2-2	TGCAGCGTTGGGACAGTGCAAACCGGGGAGCTGTTTTTT	CSVGTVQTGELFF
NA	TRBV25-1	13	once	TRBJ1-1	TGTGCCAGCAGTAGGGGGGGGAACACTGAAGCTTTCTTT	CASSRGGNTEAFF
NA	TRBV14	18	NA	TRBJ2-3	TGTGCCAGCAGCCAAGCGACCGCATTGGACTACAACACAGATACGCAGTATTTT	CASSQATALDYNTDTQYF
NA	TRBV2	11	NA	TRBJ2-3	TGTGCCAGCAGTGTAAAAGATACGCAGTATTTT	CASSVKDTQYF
TRBD2	TRBV7-9	15	NA	TRBJ2-7	TGTGCCAGCAGCCCTAGCGGGACGAGAACCTACGAGCAGTACTTC	CASSPSGTRTYEQYF
TRBD2	TRBV29-1	15	NA	TRBJ2-1	TGCAGCGTTGCGGGGCCTAGCGGCCTCTACAATGAGCAGTTCTTC	CSVAGPSGLYNEQFF
TRBD1	TRBV7-2	16	NA	TRBJ1-2	TGTGCCAGCAGCTTCACTGGGACAGTCTCTAACTATGGCTACACCTTC	CASSFTGTVSNYGYTF
NA	TRBV7-2	15	NA	TRBJ1-5	TGTGCCAGCAGCTTAAAGGGAGGAGGCAATCAGCCCCAGCATTTT	CASSLKGGGNQPQHF
NA	TRBV30	15	few	TRBJ2-5	TGTGCCTGGAGTGTACGGTCTAGCTGGGGAGAGACCCAGTACTTC	CAWSVRSSWGETQYF
NA	TRBV5-4	14	few	TRBJ2-3	TGTGCCAGCAGCACTAAGACCACCTCAGATACGCAGTATTTT	CASSTKTTSDTQYF
NA	TRBV28	11	NA	TRBJ2-1	TGTGCCAGCAGTTTAAGGCTAGTACAGTTCTTC	CASSLRLVQFF
TRBD2	TRBV11-2	14	NA	TRBJ2-7	TGTGCCAGCAGCGGGACTAGCGGGGCCTACGAGCAGTACTTC	CASSGTSGAYEQYF
NA	TRBV28	14	NA	TRBJ1-1	TGTGCCAGCAGTTTCGCCAGGGCGTACACTGAAGCTTTCTTT	CASSFARAYTEAFF
NA	TRBV28	15	NA	TRBJ2-7	TGTGCCAGCAGCCTTCCGCGGGCCGGACCCTACGAGCAGTACTTC	CASSLPRAGPYEQYF
NA	TRBV7-9	12	NA	TRBJ1-5	TGTGCCAGCAGCACCATAGGGGGACCCCAGCATTTT	CASSTIGGPQHF
NA	TRBV30	12	NA	TRBJ2-2	TGTGCCTGGAGTGTACAGGCCGGGGAGCTGTTTTTT	CAWSVQAGELFF
TRBD2	TRBV27	16	NA	TRBJ2-3	TGTGCCAGCAGTCCTAAACGACTAGCGGGGATAGATACGCAGTATTTT	CASSPKRLAGIDTQYF
NA	TRBV4-1	14	NA	TRBJ2-7	TGCGCCAGCAGCCATACGACACAACTCTACGAGCAGTACTTC	CASSHTTQLYEQYF
TRBD1	TRBV4-1	17	NA	TRBJ1-2	TGCGCCAGCAGCCAAATGGTTGGGGACAGGGGGCAGGTTGGCTACACCTTC	CASSQMVGDRGQVGYTF
NA	TRBV27	13	NA	TRBJ2-7	TGTGCCAGCAGTCTGGCCCTCCGAGGCGAGCAGTACTTC	CASSLALRGEQYF
NA	TRBV9	15	NA	TRBJ2-5	TGTGCCAGCAGCGTAAGTGGCGGGATCCAAGAGACCCAGTACTTC	CASSVSGGIQETQYF
TRBD1	TRBV28	15	NA	TRBJ2-7	TGTGCCAGCAGCTCGACCGGGACAGGGGACCACGAGCAGTACTTC	CASSSTGTGDHEQYF
TRBD1	TRBV30	16	NA	TRBJ1-1	TGTGCCTGGAGTCCGCAAGGACAGGGGGGAAACACTGAAGCTTTCTTT	CAWSPQGQGGNTEAFF
NA	TRBV30	15	NA	TRBJ1-1	TGTGCCTGGAGCTCCCCCCCACGGGGGAACACTGAAGCTTTCTTT	CAWSSPPRGNTEAFF
TRBD1	TRBV6-5	15	few	TRBJ1-5	TGTGCCAGCAGTAGACAGGGACTGGGCAATCAGCCCCAGCATTTT	CASSRQGLGNQPQHF
NA	TRBV30	12	once	TRBJ2-4	TGTGCCTGGAACCTAGGGGGAAGCATTCAGTACTTC	CAWNLGGSIQYF
TRBD2	TRBV6-6	14	NA	TRBJ2-1	TGTGCCAGCAGACAGCGGGAGGTCAACAATGAGCAGTTCTTC	CASRQREVNNEQFF
NA	TRBV5-1	16	once	TRBJ2-1	TGCGCCAGCAGCTTGACCTATCCGGGACACAAAAATGAGCAGTTCTTC	CASSLTYPGHKNEQFF
TRBD1	TRBV27	15	NA	TRBJ1-1	TGTGCCAGCAGTTCTCGGGACAGGGGGCTAACTGAAGCTTTCTTT	CASSSRDRGLTEAFF
NA	TRBV21-1	11	NA	TRBJ2-7	TGTGCCAGCAGCAGGGACAGCGAGCAGTACTTC	CASSRDSEQYF
TRBD2	TRBV4-3	17	NA	TRBJ2-1	TGCGCCAGCAGCCTGGGGACTAGCGGAAGCTCCTACAATGAGCAGTTCTTC	CASSLGTSGSSYNEQFF
TRBD1	TRBV5-1	14	NA	TRBJ2-3	TGCGCCAGCAGCTTGGTGGACAGGGCAGATACGCAGTATTTT	CASSLVDRADTQYF
NA	TRBV6-5	15	once	TRBJ2-1	TGTGCCAGCAGTTACTCGATCTCGCGAAGGGGAGAGCAGTTCTTC	CASSYSISRRGEQFF
NA	TRBV18	17	NA	TRBJ1-4	TGTGCCAGCTCACCAACAGCCACCTCTGCAACTAATGAAAAACTGTTTTTT	CASSPTATSATNEKLFF
NA	TRBV4-1	15	NA	TRBJ2-2	TGCGCCAGCAGCCTAATTTCAGGGGGGAGTGGGGAGCTGTTTTTT	CASSLISGGSGELFF
TRBD2	TRBV30	14	once	TRBJ2-1	TGTGCCTGGATCATAGCGGGAGGGCGCACTGAGCAGTTCTTC	CAWIIAGGRTEQFF
NA	TRBV20-1	10	NA	TRBJ1-2	TGCAGTGCTGGACAGTATGGCTACACCTTC	CSAGQYGYTF
TRBD1	TRBV9	16	NA	TRBJ2-1	TGTGCCAGCAGCGTAGGGACAGGACGCTCCTACAATGAGCAGTTCTTC	CASSVGTGRSYNEQFF
TRBD1	TRBV5-1	17	NA	TRBJ1-4	TGCGCCAGCAGCTCTGGTTGGACAGGGGTTGAAAATGAAAAACTGTTTTTT	CASSSGWTGVENEKLFF
NA	TRBV9	15	NA	TRBJ1-3	TGTGCCAGCAGCCTTTATCAGGAGGCTGGAAACACCATATATTTT	CASSLYQEAGNTIYF
NA	TRBV28	15	NA	TRBJ1-4	TGTGCCAGCAGTCTTCTACAGGGCCTTAATGAAAAACTGTTTTTT	CASSLLQGLNEKLFF
TRBD2	TRBV19	17	NA	TRBJ2-1	TGTGCCAGTAGTATAGATCTCCGACTAGCGGGAGTGGCTGAGCAGTTCTTC	CASSIDLRLAGVAEQFF
NA	TRBV11-2	17	NA	TRBJ2-3	TGTGCCAGCAGCTTAGGGCGTTCTAGCGGTTTTAGGGGGGCGCAGTATTTT	CASSLGRSSGFRGAQYF
NA	TRBV9	11	few	TRBJ1-2	TGTGCCAGCGGGGGCGCGCGGGGCTACACCTTC	CASGGARGYTF
NA	TRBV19	16	once	TRBJ1-5	TGTGCCAGTAGTATAGGGGGGGGAAATAGCAATCAGCCCCAGCATTTT	CASSIGGGNSNQPQHF
NA	TRBV2	14	NA	TRBJ1-2	TGTGCCAGCAGTGAGTCCAGTCTTAACTATGGCTACACCTTC	CASSESSLNYGYTF
NA	TRBV6-1	15	NA	TRBJ2-1	TGTGCCAGCAGGGTAGCGGAAGGCCCCTACAATGAGCAGTTCTTC	CASRVAEGPYNEQFF
TRBD2	TRBV6-6	14	NA	TRBJ2-5	TGTGCCAGCAGTTACGGACTAGCGGGAGAGACCCAGTACTTC	CASSYGLAGETQYF
TRBD1	TRBV6-5	13	NA	TRBJ2-2	TGTGCCAGCAGTTACTCGGGACAGGGTGGGCTGTTTTTT	CASSYSGQGGLFF